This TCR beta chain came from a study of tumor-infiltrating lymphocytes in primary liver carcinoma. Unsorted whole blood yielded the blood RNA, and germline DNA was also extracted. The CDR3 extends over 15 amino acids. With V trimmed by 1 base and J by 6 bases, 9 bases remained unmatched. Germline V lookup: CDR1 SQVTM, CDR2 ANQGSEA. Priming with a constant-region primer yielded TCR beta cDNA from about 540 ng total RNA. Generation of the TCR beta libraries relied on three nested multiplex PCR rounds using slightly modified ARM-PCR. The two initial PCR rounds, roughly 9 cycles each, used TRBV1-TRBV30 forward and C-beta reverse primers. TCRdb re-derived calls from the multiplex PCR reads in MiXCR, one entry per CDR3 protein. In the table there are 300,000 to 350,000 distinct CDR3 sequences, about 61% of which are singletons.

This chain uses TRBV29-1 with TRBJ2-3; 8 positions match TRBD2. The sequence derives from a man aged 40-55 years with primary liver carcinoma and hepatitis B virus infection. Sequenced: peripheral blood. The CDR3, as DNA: TGCAGCGTTGAAGTCTTCGGGGGGGTCCCGGATACGCAGTATTTT. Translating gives CSVEVFGGVPDTQYF.